The next 6 T cell receptor beta chains were all read from a single sample in a study of shared clonotypes between healthy human individuals. Data came from immunoSEQ multiplex PCR; TCRdb stores just in-frame clones and leaves some out. The data hold some 2,000,000 clones, with 85% to 95% observed a single time. The sequenced sample was naive CD4+ T cells sorted from blood. The subset denotes: CD45RA+ positively selected. Receptor source: a man younger than 35 in good health.

The chain links TRBV4-1 to TRBJ1-1; D is possibly TRBD1 (6 bases). Per germline, CDR1 MGHRA and CDR2 YSYEKL. The CDR3 length is 15 residues. Trimming removed 4 bases from V and 1 base from J, with 13 bases in between. This chain's CDR3 is CASSLPKTGNTEAFF. The DNA of the CDR3 is TGCGCCAGCAGCCTCCCGAAGACAGGGAACACTGAAGCTTTCTTT.

This CDR3 is CASSTGGSNEKLFF. Written as DNA, the CDR3 is TGTGCCAGCTCAACAGGGGGCTCTAATGAAAAACTGTTTTTT. The chain combines TRBV18 with TRBJ1-4; 9 nucleotides match TRBD1. V was clipped by 5 bases and J by 3 bases; unmatched bases: 1. Per germline, CDR1 KGHSH and CDR2 LQKENI. There are 14 residues in the CDR3.

V is TRBV7-3 and J is TRBJ2-2; tentatively, D is TRBD1 (5 bases). The germline CDR1 and CDR2 sequences are SGHTA and FQGTGA. V lost 1 base, J lost 10 bases, and 13 bases lay in between. The CDR3 is 14 amino acids. This CDR3 reads CASSLMGQGSELFF. The DNA for the CDR3 is TGTGCCAGCAGCTTAATGGGTCAGGGTTCGGAGCTGTTTTTT.

V gene TRBV5-6 combines with J gene TRBJ2-3; no firm D call. The V and J ends lost 7 bases and 6 bases respectively, with 9 bases between them. Germline V gene data show CDR1 as SGHDT and CDR2 as YYEEEE. The CDR3 length is 11 residues. The CDR3 DNA follows: TGTGCCAGCCGCCTACAGGATACGCAGTATTTT. Translated, it gives CASRLQDTQYF.

This chain links TRBV19 with TRBJ2-7; 11 bases match TRBD2. This CDR3 comprises 16 residues. V gave up 5 bases and J gave up 4 bases; unmatched junction bases: 10. CDR1 is LNHDA and CDR2 is SQIVND in the germline V gene (reference sequence). The CDR3 spells CASSPIPGTSGYEQYF. CDR3 bases: TGTGCCAGTAGTCCAATTCCCGGGACTAGCGGATACGAGCAGTACTTC. The entire variable domain, with the rest obtained from reference TRBV19 and TRBJ2-7, is as follows: DGGITQSPKYLFRKEGQNVTLSCEQNLNHDAMYWYRQDPGQGLRLIYYSQIVNDFQKGDIAEGYSVSREKKESFPLTVTSAQKNPTAFYLCASSPIPGTSGYEQYFGPGTRLTVT.

This clone was seen a single time. The J gene is TRBJ2-3, the V gene TRBV18; weak D call: TRBD2 (5 bases). The CDR3 runs 13 residues. V was pared by 3 bases and J by 4 bases, with 8 bases between. Per germline, CDR1 KGHSH and CDR2 LQKENI. CDR3 in amino acids: CASSPISADTQYF. DNA of the CDR3: TGTGCCAGCTCACCCATTAGCGCAGATACGCAGTATTTT.